This T cell receptor beta chain was captured in a study of cytomegalovirus exposure and HLA in healthy donors. Sequencing was performed with immunoSEQ multiplex PCR; in TCRdb, only in-frame clones are kept and a portion is missing. The sample lists about 220,000 clones, 75% to 95% occurring once. CDR3 length: 14 amino acids. Germline V gene sequence: CDR1 WNHNN, CDR2 SYGVQD (reference sequence). Between the trimmed V and J ends, which lost 7 bases and 4 bases, there was a span of 14 bases. The TCR was taken from a woman aged 18-29 years in good health and CMV-seronegative. Sequenced sample: PBMCs. The rearrangement joins TRBV10-1 to TRBJ2-1; maybe TRBD2 (7 bases). This CDR3 reads CASMASGQYNEQFF. The DNA of the CDR3 is TGCGCCAGCATGGCTAGCGGACAGTACAATGAGCAGTTCTTC.